This TCR beta chain was captured in a study of T cells expressing NK-cell markers. Study-level results: Expanded clones of NKG2C+ T cells had an unclear HCMV specificity. These clonotypes, the leaders elsewhere, also led the CD3+CD56-NKG2C+ fraction in a handful of donors.

5'RACE template switching with UMIs generated TCR beta cDNA. TCRdb re-called the 5' RACE reads, yielding one record per CDR3 amino acid sequence without DNA. The sample's table shows 500,000 to 700,000 distinct CDR3 sequences. A note on this clonotype: Antigen specificity is unknown.

The CDR3 is 17 residues long. Germline lookup yields CDR1 SQVTM and CDR2 ANQGSEA. This sequence was found in a man younger than 35 in good health. Source material: blood T cells: a sorted CD56 or NKG2C T cell subset, CD4+ or CD8+ T cells, or bulk PBMC T cells (not recorded which). V is TRBV29-1 and J is TRBJ2-3. CDR3 in amino acids: CSVQVWWSSRSTDTQYF.